A single sample is the source of the 24 T cell receptor beta chains below, sequenced in a study of identical twins. TCRdb used MiXCR to reprocess the 5' RACE reads, holding one entry per CDR3 protein. Here the sample spans approximately 670,000 distinct CDR3 sequences, roughly 6% being singletons. Specimen: naive T cells sorted from blood. These receptors all come from a man younger than 30 in good health.

This clonotype was seen more than once but under ten times. The chain employs TRBV9 and TRBJ2-1, with 8 bases identical to TRBD1. The CDR3 extends over 16 amino acids. The germline V gene has CDR1 SGDLS and CDR2 YYNGEE. Trimming removed 0 bases from V and 2 bases from J; junction bases left unmatched: 4. The CDR3 DNA is TGTGCCAGCAGCGTAGGGGTACAGGGGGCCTACAATGAGCAGTTCTTC. Translating gives CASSVGVQGAYNEQFF.

This clonotype was observed a handful of times. The chain joins TRBV5-1 to TRBJ2-5; a weak D match, TRBD2 (5 bases). The CDR3 has 13 residues. Per the germline V gene, CDR1 is SGHRS and CDR2 is YFSETQ. Trimming stripped 6 bases from V and 6 bases from J, with 15 bases between. The CDR3 reads CASNRNTGKTQYF. In nucleotides, the CDR3 is TGCGCCAGCAATAGAAATACGGGAAAGACCCAGTACTTC.

This clonotype came up many times. V usage is TRBV9 and J usage is TRBJ1-3; no reliable D call. Per the germline V gene, CDR1 is SGDLS and CDR2 is YYNGEE. CDR3 length: 15 amino acids. Trimming removed 1 base from V and 0 bases from J, with 8 bases in between. The CDR3 region is CASSVSGSSGNTIYF. The CDR3 DNA is TGTGCCAGCAGCGTAAGCGGGTCCTCTGGAAACACCATATATTTT.

This clonotype has just a few counts. Sequence at one end of the junction differs from germline and may be a read error. The chain couples TRBV7-8 to TRBJ2-1; 7 bases align to TRBD2. Looked up from germline, CDR1 is SGHVS and CDR2 is FQNEAQ. This CDR3 region has 15 residues. The CDR3 DNA follows: TGTGCCAGCAGCTTCCTCCGGGTGGGGGGAGGGCATACGGGCTTC. This translates into CASSFLRVGGGHTGF.

The chain employs TRBV7-9 and TRBJ2-1, with a possible D match to TRBD2 (6 bases). The V gene lost 5 bases and the J gene lost 5 bases, with 16 bases spanning the gap. The CDR3 has 15 residues. The germline V gene has CDR1 SEHNR and CDR2 FQNEAQ (reference sequence). CDR3 in DNA: TGTGCCAGCAGCGCCCGGGACTTACCGAACAATGAGCAGTTCTTC. It is translated as CASSARDLPNNEQFF. Filled out from reference TRBV7-9 and TRBJ2-1, the complete variable domain reads DTGVSQNPRHKITKRGQNVTFRCDPISEHNRLYWYRQTLGQGPEFLTYFQNEAQLEKSRLLSDRFSAERPKGSFSTLEIQRTEQGDSAMYLCASSARDLPNNEQFFGPGTRLTVL.

Comment on this clonotype: As the CDR3 is not closed by the conserved phenylalanine or tryptophan, this likely results from a read error. The J gene is TRBJ2-7, the V gene TRBV5-1, with 9 bases matching TRBD2. The V gene end was trimmed by 4 bases and the J gene end by 0 bases; junction bases not matched to a gene: 8. The CDR3 is 16 residues long. Germline CDR1 reads SGHRS; CDR2 reads YFSETQ. The CDR3 reads CASSQGSSGSSYEQYC. The CDR3 region has the DNA TGCGCCAGCAGCCAGGGAAGTAGCGGGAGCTCCTACGAGCAGTACTGC.

The table lists this clonotype with many counts. The chain links TRBV12-3 or TRBV12-4 to TRBJ2-7; weak D call: TRBD2 (5 bases). Trimming shortened V by 2 bases and J by 4 bases, and 12 bases separated the two germline ends. This CDR3 is 14 amino acids long. The CDR3 sequence: CASSLRTSNYEQYF. The CDR3 DNA reads as TGTGCCAGCAGTTTAAGGACTTCGAATTACGAGCAGTACTTC.

This clonotype was counted at least ten times. This chain joins TRBV20-1 and TRBJ2-1; perhaps TRBD2 as D (6 bases). This CDR3 comprises 13 residues. The germline V gene has CDR1 DFQATT and CDR2 SNEGSKA (reference sequence). Trimming shortened V by 5 bases and J by 10 bases, and 18 bases separated the two germline ends. CDR3 protein: CSAAGTGHTEQFF. The CDR3, as DNA: TGCAGTGCTGCCGGGACTGGACATACGGAGCAGTTCTTC.

The CDR3: CASRFDNEQFF. The CDR3 DNA reads as TGTGCCAGCAGGTTTGATAACGAGCAGTTCTTC. The chain joins TRBV7-9 to TRBJ2-1; no clear D. There are 11 residues in the CDR3. Between the trimmed V and J ends, which lost 6 bases and 10 bases, there was a span of 10 bases. Germline-derived CDR1 and CDR2 are SEHNR and FQNEAQ (reference sequence).

The chain couples TRBV12-3 or TRBV12-4 to TRBJ1-2; D unclear. This CDR3 has 12 residues. V was pared by 7 bases and J by 5 bases, with 11 bases between. CDR3 bases: TGTGCCAGCACCCTGGCGGGATATGGCTACACCTTC. The encoded protein is CASTLAGYGYTF.

This chain links TRBV7-6 with TRBJ2-5; TRBD1 aligns across 7 bases. Germline V CDR1 and CDR2: SGHVS, FNYEAQ. The V segment lost 7 bases and the J segment 3 bases; nucleotides outside the gene matches: 20. The length of the CDR3 is 18 residues. CDR3 nucleotides: TGTGCCAGCACCAAACTGCTAGGGGACAGAGAGTTGGAAGAGACCCAGTACTTC. Translating gives CASTKLLGDRELEETQYF.

This clonotype was seen many times. The genes are TRBV10-2 and TRBJ2-7; 11 nucleotides align to TRBD2. V trimming: 8 bases; J trimming: 1 base; junction bases outside the gene matches: 7. Germline V lookup: CDR1 WSHSY, CDR2 SAAADI. The CDR3 runs to 15 residues. The CDR3 sequence is CASRLAGRSSYEQYF. The CDR3 DNA reads TGCGCCAGCCGACTAGCGGGACGATCGTCCTACGAGCAGTACTTC.

This clonotype was seen a few times. V gene TRBV4-1 combines with J gene TRBJ2-3, with D maybe TRBD1 (6 bases). CDR3 length: 17 amino acids. Per the germline V gene, CDR1 is MGHRA and CDR2 is YSYEKL. Trimming pared 5 bases from V and 4 bases from J, leaving 22 bases between. CDR3 sequence: CASSSRRDISYADTQYF. Here the CDR3 DNA reads TGCGCCAGCAGCTCCCGCCGGGACATAAGCTACGCAGATACGCAGTATTTT.

This clonotype was seen at least ten times. The chain uses TRBV10-3 and TRBJ2-7; D is possibly TRBD2 (5 bases). Trimming took off 4 bases at V and 2 bases at J, with 9 bases between the two ends. The CDR3 covers 13 residues. Germline V lookup: CDR1 ENHRY, CDR2 SYGVKD. The CDR3 nucleotides read TGTGCCATCAGTGCGGGAAAAACCTACGAGCAGTACGTC. Translating gives CAISAGKTYEQYV.

This clonotype was found many times. The CDR3 DNA is TGTGCCATCACCTCCGAGAGCTCTGGAAACACCATATATTTT. Protein sequence: CAITSESSGNTIYF. The chain carries TRBV10-3 and TRBJ1-3; the D is unclear. Per the germline V gene, CDR1 is ENHRY and CDR2 is SYGVKD. The germline V and J ends were trimmed by 7 bases and 0 bases, with 10 bases remaining between them. The CDR3 is made up of 14 amino acids.

The chain employs TRBV20-1 and TRBJ2-2; 9 bases fit TRBD2. In germline, CDR1 is DFQATT, CDR2 SNEGSKA (reference sequence). Trimming removed 6 bases from V and 3 bases from J; junction bases left unmatched: 8. The CDR3 has 15 residues. The CDR3 here is CSAGSGRLDTGELFF. In DNA, the CDR3 is TGCAGTGCGGGTAGCGGGAGATTGGACACCGGGGAGCTGTTTTTT.

This clonotype appeared many times. V and J are TRBV5-5 and TRBJ2-3, with 10 positions matching TRBD1. Germline V gene lookup returns CDR1 SGHKS and CDR2 YYEKEE (reference sequence). With V trimmed by 4 bases and J by 1 base, 6 bases remained unmatched. This CDR3 is 16 amino acids long. CDR3 sequence: CASSGTGTGGTDTQYF. CDR3 nucleotide sequence: TGTGCCAGCAGCGGGACCGGGACAGGGGGCACAGATACGCAGTATTTT.

This clonotype was recorded many times. The chain carries TRBV24-1 and TRBJ2-1; 8 bases map to TRBD2. Germline CDR1 and CDR2: KGHDR and SFDVKD. V dropped 0 bases and J dropped 4; count of bases not matched to a gene: 1. The CDR3 has 15 residues. CDR3 bases: TGTGCCACCAGTGATTTGTTAGCGGGGTACAATGAGCAGTTCTTC. This translates into CATSDLLAGYNEQFF.

This clonotype was observed at least ten times. CDR3 sequence reads: CASSRTGATGELFF. CDR3 nucleotides: TGTGCCAGCAGTCGGACAGGGGCCACCGGGGAGCTGTTTTTT. This chain links TRBV6-1 with TRBJ2-2; 9 bases match TRBD1. This CDR3 comprises 14 residues. CDR1 MNHNS and CDR2 SASEGT come from the germline V gene. J was trimmed by 4 bases and V by 5 bases; bases with no gene match: 2.

J is TRBJ2-1 and V is TRBV29-1, with TRBD2 matching over 7 bases. The germline V gene encodes CDR1 SQVTM and CDR2 ANQGSEA. The CDR3 runs 16 residues. V dropped 3 bases and J dropped 1; count of bases not matched to a gene: 9. The CDR3 spells CSVDESGRGSYNEQFF. For the CDR3, the DNA is TGCAGCGTTGATGAGTCAGGGAGGGGTTCCTACAATGAGCAGTTCTTC.

This clonotype showed up many times. J is TRBJ2-7 and V is TRBV25-1; no reliable D call. Trimming stripped 1 base from V and 3 bases from J, with 4 bases between. The CDR3 loop spans 12 amino acids. Germline lookup yields CDR1 MGHDK and CDR2 SYGVNS. The chain's CDR3 is CASSESDYEQYF. The DNA for the CDR3 is TGTGCCAGCAGTGAATCTGACTACGAGCAGTACTTC.

This clonotype came up a few times. The chain recombines TRBV7-2 with TRBJ2-7; a weak D match, TRBD1 (5 bases). The CDR3 is 16 residues long. Germline V gives CDR1 SGHTA, CDR2 FQGNSA. The V end lost 1 base, the J end lost 4 bases, and 17 bases lay between the germline ends. The CDR3 spells CASSLVVWQGNYEQYF. CDR3 bases: TGTGCCAGCAGCTTAGTCGTGTGGCAGGGTAATTACGAGCAGTACTTC.

Only a few counts were recorded for this clonotype. The chain combines TRBV3-1 with TRBJ2-1; D may be TRBD1 (5 bases). Trimming stripped 1 base from V and 6 bases from J, with 10 bases between. Germline V gene sequence: CDR1 LGHDT, CDR2 YNNKEL (reference sequence). The CDR3 runs 14 residues. The CDR3 coding sequence is TGTGCCAGCAGCCAAGGCGCGCAGGGCAATGAGCAGTTCTTC. Translating it yields CASSQGAQGNEQFF.

The chain is built from TRBV21-1 and TRBJ2-7; the table calls TRBD1, which could not be checked here. TRBV21-1 is a known pseudogene. The CDR3 is made up of 13 amino acids. The CDR3 region has the DNA TGTGCCAGCAGCCCCCCCCAAAACTACGAGCAGTACGTC. Protein product: CASSPPQNYEQYV.